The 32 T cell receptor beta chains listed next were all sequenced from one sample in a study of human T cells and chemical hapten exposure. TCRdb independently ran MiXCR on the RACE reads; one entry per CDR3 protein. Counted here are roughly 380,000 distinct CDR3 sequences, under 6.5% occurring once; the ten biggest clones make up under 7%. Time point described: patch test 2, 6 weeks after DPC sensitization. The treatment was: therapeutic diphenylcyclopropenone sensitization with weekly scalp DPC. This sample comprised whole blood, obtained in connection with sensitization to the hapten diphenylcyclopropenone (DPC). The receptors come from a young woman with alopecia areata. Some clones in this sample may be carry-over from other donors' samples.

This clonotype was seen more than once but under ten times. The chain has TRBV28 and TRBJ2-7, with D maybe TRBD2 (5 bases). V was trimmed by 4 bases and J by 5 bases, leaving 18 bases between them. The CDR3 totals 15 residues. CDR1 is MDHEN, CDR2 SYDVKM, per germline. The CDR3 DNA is TGTGCCAGCAGTTCACACGGGATTTTAAACCACGAGCAGTACTTC. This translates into CASSSHGILNHEQYF.

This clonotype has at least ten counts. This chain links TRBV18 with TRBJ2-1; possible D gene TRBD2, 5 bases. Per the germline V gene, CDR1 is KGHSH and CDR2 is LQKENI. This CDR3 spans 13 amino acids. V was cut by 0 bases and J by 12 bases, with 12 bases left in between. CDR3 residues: CASSPPFGDGQFF. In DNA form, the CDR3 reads TGTGCCAGCTCACCACCTTTCGGGGATGGGCAGTTCTTC.

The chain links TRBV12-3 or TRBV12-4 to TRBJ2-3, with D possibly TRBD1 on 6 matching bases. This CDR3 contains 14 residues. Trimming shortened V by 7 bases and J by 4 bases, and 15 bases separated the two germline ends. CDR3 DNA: TGTGCCAGCATCCTAGGGGGAAATTCAGATACGCAGTATTTT. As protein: CASILGGNSDTQYF.

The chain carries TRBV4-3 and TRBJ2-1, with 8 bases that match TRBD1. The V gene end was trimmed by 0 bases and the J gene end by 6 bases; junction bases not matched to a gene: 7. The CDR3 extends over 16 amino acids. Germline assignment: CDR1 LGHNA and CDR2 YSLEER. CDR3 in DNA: TGCGCCAGCAGCCAAGACCAAGGACAGGGAGGCAATGAGCAGTTCTTC. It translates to CASSQDQGQGGNEQFF.

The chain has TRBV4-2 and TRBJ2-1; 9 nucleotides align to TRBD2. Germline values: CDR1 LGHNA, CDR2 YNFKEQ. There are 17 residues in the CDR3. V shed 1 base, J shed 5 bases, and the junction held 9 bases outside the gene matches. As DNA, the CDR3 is TGTGCCAGCAGCCAAGGAGGTAGCGGGGGCCTAAACAATGAGCAGTTCTTC. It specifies CASSQGGSGGLNNEQFF.

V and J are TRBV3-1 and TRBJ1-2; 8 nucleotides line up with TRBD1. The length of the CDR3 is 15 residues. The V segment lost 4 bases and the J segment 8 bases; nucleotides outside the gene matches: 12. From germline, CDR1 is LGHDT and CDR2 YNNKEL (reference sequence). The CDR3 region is CASSPPGTGWGGYTF. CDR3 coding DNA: TGTGCCAGCAGCCCACCCGGGACAGGATGGGGCGGCTACACCTTC. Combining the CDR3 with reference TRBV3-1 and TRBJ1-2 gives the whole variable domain DTAVSQTPKYLVTQMGNDKSIKCEQNLGHDTMYWYKQDSKKFLKIMFSYNNKELIINETVPNRFSPKSPDKAHLNLHINSLELGDSAVYFCASSPPGTGWGGYTFGSGTRLTVV.

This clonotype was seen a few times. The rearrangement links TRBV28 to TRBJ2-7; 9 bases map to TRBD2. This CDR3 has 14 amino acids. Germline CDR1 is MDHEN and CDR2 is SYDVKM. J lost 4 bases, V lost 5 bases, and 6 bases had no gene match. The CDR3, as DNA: TGTGCCAGCAGTCTTGGGACTAGCATTTACGAGCAGTACTTC. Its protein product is CASSLGTSIYEQYF.

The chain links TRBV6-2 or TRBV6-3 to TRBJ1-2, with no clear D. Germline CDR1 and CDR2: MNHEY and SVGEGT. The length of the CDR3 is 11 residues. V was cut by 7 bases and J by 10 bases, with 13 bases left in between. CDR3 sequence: CASTYDSTYTF. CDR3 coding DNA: TGTGCCAGCACCTACGATTCGACCTACACCTTC.

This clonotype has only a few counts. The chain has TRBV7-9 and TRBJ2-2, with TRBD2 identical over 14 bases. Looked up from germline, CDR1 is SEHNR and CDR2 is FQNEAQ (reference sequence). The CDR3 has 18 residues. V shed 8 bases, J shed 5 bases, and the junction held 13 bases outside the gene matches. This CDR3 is CASCGSGTSGGKTGELFF. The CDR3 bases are TGTGCCAGCTGTGGTTCCGGGACTAGCGGGGGAAAGACCGGGGAGCTGTTTTTT.

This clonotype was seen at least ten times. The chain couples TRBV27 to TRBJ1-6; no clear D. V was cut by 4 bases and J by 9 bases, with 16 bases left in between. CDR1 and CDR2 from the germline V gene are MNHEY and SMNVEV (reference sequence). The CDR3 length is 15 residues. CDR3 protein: CASSSLSVWGSPLHF. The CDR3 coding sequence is TGTGCCAGCAGTTCCCTCTCAGTATGGGGTTCACCCCTCCACTTT.

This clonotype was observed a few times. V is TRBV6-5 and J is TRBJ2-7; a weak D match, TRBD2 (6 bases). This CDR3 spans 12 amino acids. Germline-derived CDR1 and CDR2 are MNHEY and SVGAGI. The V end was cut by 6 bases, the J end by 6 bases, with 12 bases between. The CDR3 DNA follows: TGTGCCAGCAGCCCGGGAGCAAGCGAGCAGTACTTC. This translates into CASSPGASEQYF.

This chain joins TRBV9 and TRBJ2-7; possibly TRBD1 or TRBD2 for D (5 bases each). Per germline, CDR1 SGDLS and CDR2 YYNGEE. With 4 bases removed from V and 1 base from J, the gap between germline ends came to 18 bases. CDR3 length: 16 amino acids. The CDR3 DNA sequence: TGTGCCAGCAGCCGGCAGAGGGCAGGGAAATCCTACGAGCAGTACTTC. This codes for CASSRQRAGKSYEQYF.

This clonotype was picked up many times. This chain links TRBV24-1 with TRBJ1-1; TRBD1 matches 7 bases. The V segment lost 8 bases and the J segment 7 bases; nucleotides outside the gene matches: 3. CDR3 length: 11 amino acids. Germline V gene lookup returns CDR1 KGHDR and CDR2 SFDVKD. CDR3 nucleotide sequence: TGTGCCACCAACCGGGACAGTGAAGCTTTCTTT. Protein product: CATNRDSEAFF.

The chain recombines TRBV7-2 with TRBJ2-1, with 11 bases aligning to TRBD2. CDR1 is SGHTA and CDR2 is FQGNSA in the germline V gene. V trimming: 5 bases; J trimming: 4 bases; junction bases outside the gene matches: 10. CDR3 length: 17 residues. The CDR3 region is CASSEPSGGSWYNEQFF. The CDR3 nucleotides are TGTGCCAGCAGCGAACCTAGCGGGGGGTCGTGGTACAATGAGCAGTTCTTC. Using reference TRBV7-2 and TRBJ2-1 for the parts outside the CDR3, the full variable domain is GAGVSQSPSNKVTEKGKDVELRCDPISGHTALYWYRQSLGQGLEFLIYFQGNSAPDKSGLPSDRFSAERTGGSVSTLTIQRTQQEDSAVYLCASSEPSGGSWYNEQFFGPGTRLTVL.

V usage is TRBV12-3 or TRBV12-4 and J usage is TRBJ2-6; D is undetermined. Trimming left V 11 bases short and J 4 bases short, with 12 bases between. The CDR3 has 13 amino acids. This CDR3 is CALLHSGANVLTF. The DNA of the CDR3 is TGTGCCCTACTACATTCCGGGGCCAACGTCCTGACTTTC.

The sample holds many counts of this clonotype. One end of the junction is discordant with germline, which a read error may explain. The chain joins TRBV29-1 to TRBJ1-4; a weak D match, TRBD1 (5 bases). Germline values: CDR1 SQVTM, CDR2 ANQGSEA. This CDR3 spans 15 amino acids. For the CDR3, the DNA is TGCAGCGTTGGAGATGACAGCCTCTCTAAGGAAAAACTGTTTTTT. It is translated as CSVGDDSLSKEKLFF.

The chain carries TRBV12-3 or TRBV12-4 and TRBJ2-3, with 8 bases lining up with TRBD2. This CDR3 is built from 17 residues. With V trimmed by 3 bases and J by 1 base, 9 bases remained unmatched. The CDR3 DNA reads TGTGCCAGCAGTTTCTTCGGGGGGGCTGAGGGCACAGATACGCAGTATTTT. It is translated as CASSFFGGAEGTDTQYF.

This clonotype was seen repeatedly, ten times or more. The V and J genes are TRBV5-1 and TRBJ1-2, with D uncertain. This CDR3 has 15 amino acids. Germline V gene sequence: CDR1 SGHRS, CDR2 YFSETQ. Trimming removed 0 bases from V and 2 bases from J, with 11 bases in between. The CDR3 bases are TGCGCCAGCAGCTTGGACGTCAGGTCGAACTATGGCTACACCTTC. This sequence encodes CASSLDVRSNYGYTF.

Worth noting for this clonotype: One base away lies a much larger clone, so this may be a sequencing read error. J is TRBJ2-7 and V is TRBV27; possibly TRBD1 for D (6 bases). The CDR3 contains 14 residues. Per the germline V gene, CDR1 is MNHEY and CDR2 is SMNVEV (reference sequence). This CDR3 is CASSPQQGYDEPYF. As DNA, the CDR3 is TGTGCCAGCAGCCCACAGCAGGGGTACGACGAGCCGTACTTC.

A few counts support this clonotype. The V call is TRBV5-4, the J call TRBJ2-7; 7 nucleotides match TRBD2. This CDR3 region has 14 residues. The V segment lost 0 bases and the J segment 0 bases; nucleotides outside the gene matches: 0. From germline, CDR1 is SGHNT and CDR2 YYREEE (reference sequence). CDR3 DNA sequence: TGTGCCAGCAGCTTGGAGCGGGGCTCCTACGAGCAGTACTTC. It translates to CASSLERGSYEQYF.

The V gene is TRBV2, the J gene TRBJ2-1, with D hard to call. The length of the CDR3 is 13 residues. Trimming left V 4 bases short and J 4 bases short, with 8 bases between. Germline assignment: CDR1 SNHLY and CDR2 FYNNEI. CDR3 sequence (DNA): TGTGCCAGCAGTGCACAGACATACAATGAGCAGTTCTTC. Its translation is CASSAQTYNEQFF.

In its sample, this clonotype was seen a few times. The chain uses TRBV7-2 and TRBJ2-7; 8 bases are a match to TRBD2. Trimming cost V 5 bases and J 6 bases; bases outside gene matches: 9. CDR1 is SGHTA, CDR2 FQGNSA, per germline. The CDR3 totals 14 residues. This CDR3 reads CASSLAGLASEQYF. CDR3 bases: TGTGCCAGCAGCCTCGCCGGACTAGCTTCCGAGCAGTACTTC.

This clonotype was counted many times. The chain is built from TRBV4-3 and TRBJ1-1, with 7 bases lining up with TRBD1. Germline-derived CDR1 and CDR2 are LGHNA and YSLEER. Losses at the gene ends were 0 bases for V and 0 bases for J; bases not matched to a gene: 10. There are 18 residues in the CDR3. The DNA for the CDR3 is TGCGCCAGCAGCCAAGATCATGGGACAGCACTCATGAACACTGAAGCTTTCTTT. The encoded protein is CASSQDHGTALMNTEAFF.

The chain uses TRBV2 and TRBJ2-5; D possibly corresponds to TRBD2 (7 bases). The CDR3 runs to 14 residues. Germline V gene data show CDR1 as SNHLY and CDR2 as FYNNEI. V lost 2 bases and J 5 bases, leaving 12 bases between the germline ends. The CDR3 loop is CASSERGGYETQYF. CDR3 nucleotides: TGTGCCAGCAGTGAAAGGGGGGGTTACGAGACCCAGTACTTC. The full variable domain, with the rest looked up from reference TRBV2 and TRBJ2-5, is EPEVTQTPSHQVTQMGQEVILRCVPISNHLYFYWYRQILGQKVEFLVSFYNNEISEKSEIFDDQFSVERPDGSNFTLKIRSTKLEDSAMYFCASSERGGYETQYFGPGTRLLVL.

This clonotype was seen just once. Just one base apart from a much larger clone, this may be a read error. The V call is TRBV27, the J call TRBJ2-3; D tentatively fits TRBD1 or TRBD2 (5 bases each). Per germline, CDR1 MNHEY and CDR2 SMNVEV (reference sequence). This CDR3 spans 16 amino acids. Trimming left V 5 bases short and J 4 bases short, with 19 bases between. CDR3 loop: CASSTYRDPVADTQYF. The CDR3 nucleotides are TGTGCCAGCAGTACTTACCGGGACCCCGTGGCAGATACGCAGTATTTT.

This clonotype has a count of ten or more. The DNA for the CDR3 is TGTGCCATCAGTGTGGGGGTTCGGGCTGAAGCTTTCTTT. Encoded protein: CAISVGVRAEAFF. This chain joins TRBV10-3 and TRBJ1-1, with a weak D call TRBD1 (5 bases). The CDR3 runs 13 residues. Germline CDR1 ENHRY, CDR2 SYGVKD. Trimming cost V 4 bases and J 6 bases, with 12 bases left between them.

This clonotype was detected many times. The CDR3 region is CASSQEFQGMHGYTF. DNA of the CDR3: TGTGCCAGCAGCCAAGAATTCCAGGGAATGCATGGCTACACCTTC. The rearrangement uses TRBV4-2 and TRBJ1-2; D is possibly TRBD1 (5 bases). Germline V lookup: CDR1 LGHNA, CDR2 YNFKEQ. The CDR3 has 15 residues. Trimming removed 0 bases at V and 6 bases at J, with 14 bases between.

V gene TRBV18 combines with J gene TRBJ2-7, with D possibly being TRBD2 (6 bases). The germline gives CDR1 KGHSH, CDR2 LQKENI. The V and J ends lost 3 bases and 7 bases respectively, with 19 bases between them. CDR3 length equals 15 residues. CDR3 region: CASSPGGETTREQYF. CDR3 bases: TGTGCCAGCTCACCCGGAGGGGAAACTACTCGGGAGCAGTACTTC. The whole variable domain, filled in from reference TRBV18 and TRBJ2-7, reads NAGVMQNPRHLVRRRGQEARLRCSPMKGHSHVYWYRQLPEEGLKFMVYLQKENIIDESGMPKERFSAEFPKEGPSILRIQQVVRGDSAAYFCASSPGGETTREQYFGPGTRLTVT.

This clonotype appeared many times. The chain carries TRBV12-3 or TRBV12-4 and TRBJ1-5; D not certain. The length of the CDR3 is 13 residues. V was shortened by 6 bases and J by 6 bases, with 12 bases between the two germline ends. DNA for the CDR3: TGTGCCAGCAGCAGGAACCGAGGTCAGCCCCAGCATTTT. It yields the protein CASSRNRGQPQHF.

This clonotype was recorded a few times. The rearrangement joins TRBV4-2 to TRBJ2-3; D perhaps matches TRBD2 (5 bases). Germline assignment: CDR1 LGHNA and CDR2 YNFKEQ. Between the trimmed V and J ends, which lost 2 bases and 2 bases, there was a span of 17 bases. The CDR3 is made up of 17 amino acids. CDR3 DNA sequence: TGTGCCAGCAGCCAATGGGGAGAGAATCCCAACACAGATACGCAGTATTTT. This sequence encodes CASSQWGENPNTDTQYF.

The CDR3, as DNA: TGTGCCAGCAGCTTGGGTCCCCAGGAGAACATTCAGTACTTC. Amino acids: CASSLGPQENIQYF. This chain uses TRBV5-6 with TRBJ2-4; the D is unclear. Per germline, CDR1 SGHDT and CDR2 YYEEEE. CDR3 length: 14 amino acids. With 0 bases removed from V and 7 bases from J, the gap between germline ends came to 11 bases.

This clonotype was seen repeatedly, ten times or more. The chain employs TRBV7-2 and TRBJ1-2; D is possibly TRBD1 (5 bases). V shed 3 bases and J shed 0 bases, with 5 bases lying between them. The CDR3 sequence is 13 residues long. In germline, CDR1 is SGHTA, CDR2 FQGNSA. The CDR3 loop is CASSFRANYGYTF. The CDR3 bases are TGTGCCAGCAGCTTCAGGGCTAACTATGGCTACACCTTC.